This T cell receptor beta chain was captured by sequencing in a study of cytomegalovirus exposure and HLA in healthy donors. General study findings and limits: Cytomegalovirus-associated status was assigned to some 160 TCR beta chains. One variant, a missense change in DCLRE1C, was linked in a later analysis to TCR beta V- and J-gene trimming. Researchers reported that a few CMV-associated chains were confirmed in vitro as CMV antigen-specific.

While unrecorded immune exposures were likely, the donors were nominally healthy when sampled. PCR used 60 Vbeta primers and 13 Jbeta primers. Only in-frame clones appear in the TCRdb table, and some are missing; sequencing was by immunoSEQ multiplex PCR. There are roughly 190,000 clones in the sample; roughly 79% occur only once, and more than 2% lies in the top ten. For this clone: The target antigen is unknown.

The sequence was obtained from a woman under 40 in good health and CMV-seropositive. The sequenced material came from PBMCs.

The CDR3 nucleotides are TGCGCCAGCAGCTGGGAGGACAGGGTCTTCTACAATGAGCAGTTCTTC. It specifies CASSWEDRVFYNEQFF. This chain uses TRBV5-1 with TRBJ2-1; 8 bases fit TRBD1. The CDR3 runs to 16 residues. The V segment lost 3 bases and the J segment 3 bases; nucleotides outside the gene matches: 8. Per germline, CDR1 SGHRS and CDR2 YFSETQ.